This passage covers 23 T cell receptor beta chains from one sample sequenced in a study of T-cell reconstitution after alpha-beta-depleted transplantation in children. Unique molecular identifiers tagged the TCRbeta library. From the PCR reads, TCRdb called clonotypes with MiXCR, one entry per CDR3 protein. Of about 600,000 distinct CDR3 sequences listed, roughly 24% are singletons. Sample: PBMCs, mostly from graft donor cells, taken 360 days after TCRalphabeta/CD19-depleted stem cell transplant. These receptors were obtained from a boy in the first two years of life who had a stem cell transplant for acute myeloid leukemia, so the T cells may come from the graft donor.

In its sample, this clonotype was seen a few times. The chain uses TRBV6-2 or TRBV6-3 and TRBJ2-7; D possibly corresponds to TRBD2 (5 bases). Trimming pared 7 bases from V and 4 bases from J, leaving 11 bases between. The CDR3 has 12 residues. Germline V gives CDR1 MNHEY, CDR2 SVGEGT. This chain's CDR3 is CASTREGYEQYF. In DNA form, the CDR3 reads TGTGCCAGCACCCGCGAGGGTTACGAGCAGTACTTC.

The rearrangement links TRBV4-3 to TRBJ2-2; weak D call: TRBD1 (6 bases). Germline CDR1 is LGHNA and CDR2 is YSLEER. The V end lost 4 bases, the J end lost 2 bases, and 14 bases lay between the germline ends. The CDR3 has 16 residues. The CDR3 DNA follows: TGCGCCAGCAGCCCACGAGCAGGGGTCAACACCGGGGAGCTGTTTTTT. Its translation: CASSPRAGVNTGELFF.

CDR3 region: CSVEGTGGVGAEAFF. The CDR3 bases are TGCAGCGTTGAGGGGACAGGGGGCGTAGGGGCTGAAGCTTTCTTT. The chain uses TRBV29-1 and TRBJ1-1, with 12 bases matching TRBD1. Germline V gene lookup returns CDR1 SQVTM and CDR2 ANQGSEA. V dropped 3 bases and J dropped 6; count of bases not matched to a gene: 8. This CDR3 spans 15 amino acids.

This clonotype was found a few times. This CDR3 reads CASTWGGLEQYF. CDR3 DNA sequence: TGTGCCAGCACTTGGGGGGGACTCGAGCAGTACTTC. This sequence joins TRBV12-3 or TRBV12-4 and TRBJ2-7, with 7 bases matching TRBD2. With 7 bases clipped from V and 6 bases from J, the junction kept 6 bases outside the gene matches. CDR3 length: 12 amino acids.

This clonotype came up many times. The chain carries TRBV20-1 and TRBJ2-7, with 10 bases that match TRBD2. V lost 3 bases, J lost 0 bases, and 11 bases stayed unmatched. Germline V lookup: CDR1 DFQATT, CDR2 SNEGSKA (reference sequence). This CDR3 has 17 residues. In DNA form, the CDR3 reads TGCAGTGCTAGGAAGCCTAGCGGGGGCTTTAGCTCCTACGAGCAGTACGTC. Its translation: CSARKPSGGFSSYEQYV.

The V call is TRBV12-3 or TRBV12-4, the J call TRBJ2-5; D is possibly TRBD2 (6 bases). The CDR3 has 13 residues. Between the trimmed V and J ends, which lost 7 bases and 5 bases, there was a span of 14 bases. This CDR3 is CASTSGGAETQYF. DNA of the CDR3: TGTGCCAGCACCTCTGGAGGGGCCGAGACCCAGTACTTC.

The CDR3 protein is CASSLPGDIQYF. CDR3 nucleotide sequence: TGTGCCAGCAGCTTACCAGGGGACATTCAGTACTTC. The rearrangement links TRBV11-2 to TRBJ2-4; a possible D gene is TRBD1 (6 bases). The V gene lost 2 bases and the J gene lost 8 bases, with 7 bases spanning the gap. This CDR3 comprises 12 residues. Per germline, CDR1 SGHAT and CDR2 FQNNGV. The whole variable domain, filled in from reference TRBV11-2 and TRBJ2-4, reads EAGVAQSPRYKIIEKRQSVAFWCNPISGHATLYWYQQILGQGPKLLIQFQNNGVVDDSQLPKDRFSAERLKGVDSTLKIQPAKLEDSAVYLCASSLPGDIQYFGAGTRLSVL.

This clonotype was seen ten or more times. The V and J genes are TRBV29-1 and TRBJ2-1; 9 positions agree with TRBD1. The J segment lost 7 bases and the V segment lost 5 bases, leaving 9 bases of the junction unmatched. This CDR3 has 14 amino acids. Germline values: CDR1 SQVTM, CDR2 ANQGSEA. The CDR3 DNA reads TGCAGCGTTTATTCGGGACAGGGTAGGAATGAGCAGTTCTTC. This encodes CSVYSGQGRNEQFF.

J is TRBJ1-1 and V is TRBV28; tentative D call: TRBD1 (5 bases). The CDR3 runs 16 residues. V dropped 3 bases and J dropped 1 base, with 15 bases sitting between them. The germline V gene has CDR1 MDHEN and CDR2 SYDVKM. CDR3 residues: CASSFSTGRENTEAFF. The CDR3 nucleotides read TGTGCCAGCAGTTTCTCTACAGGACGAGAGAACACTGAAGCTTTCTTT.

CDR3 coding DNA: TGTGCCACCTTCGGGGGGGGACAGGACTACGAGCAGTACGTC. Translating gives CATFGGGQDYEQYV. This rearrangement joins TRBV10-3 to TRBJ2-7; D is perhaps TRBD1 or TRBD2 (8 bases each). The V end was cut by 10 bases, the J end by 3 bases, with 19 bases between. This CDR3 region has 14 residues. The germline V gene encodes CDR1 ENHRY and CDR2 SYGVKD.

The chain carries TRBV4-1 and TRBJ2-1; D is perhaps TRBD1 or TRBD2 (6 bases each). The CDR3 is 15 residues long. Germline lookup yields CDR1 MGHRA and CDR2 YSYEKL. Trimming took 1 base from V and 8 from J, leaving 15 bases between them. The CDR3 bases are TGCGCCAGCAGCCAAGGTCCCGGGGGCGGAGATGAGCAGTTCTTC. This sequence encodes CASSQGPGGGDEQFF.

This clonotype has just a few counts. The J gene is TRBJ2-7, the V gene TRBV6-1, with TRBD1 identical over 10 bases. The CDR3 has 16 amino acids. With V trimmed by 5 bases and J by 3 bases, 10 bases remained unmatched. Germline loops: CDR1 MNHNS, CDR2 SASEGT. As DNA, the CDR3 is TGTGCCAGCAGTCGTTATGCCGGGACAGGGGTCTACGAGCAGTACGTC. Its protein product is CASSRYAGTGVYEQYV.

The chain joins TRBV6-2 or TRBV6-3 to TRBJ2-7, with TRBD1 as a possible D gene (6 bases). CDR1 is MNHEY and CDR2 is SVGEGT in the germline V gene. This CDR3 contains 15 residues. The germline V and J ends were trimmed by 4 bases and 0 bases, with 13 bases remaining between them. CDR3 bases: TGTGCCAGCAGTTTCGACAGGCTCAACTCCTACGAGCAGTACGTC. This encodes CASSFDRLNSYEQYV.

CDR3 residues: CASSFSLADLESGGGYNEQFF. CDR3 nucleotides: TGTGCCAGCAGTTTCTCCCTCGCCGACCTTGAGTCAGGGGGGGGATACAATGAGCAGTTCTTC. The chain couples TRBV6-2 or TRBV6-3 to TRBJ2-1, with D possibly called TRBD1 or TRBD2 (7 bases each). Germline assignment: CDR1 MNHEY and CDR2 SVGEGT. The germline V and J ends were trimmed by 4 bases and 4 bases, with 32 bases remaining between them. The CDR3 loop spans 21 amino acids.

J is TRBJ2-1 and V is TRBV4-1; TRBD2 agrees at 12 bases. From germline, CDR1 is MGHRA and CDR2 YSYEKL. The V gene end was trimmed by 4 bases and the J gene end by 8 bases; junction bases not matched to a gene: 9. CDR3 length: 16 amino acids. The CDR3 spells CASSPLAGGVEDEQFF. The CDR3 DNA reads TGCGCCAGCAGCCCGCTAGCGGGGGGGGTCGAGGATGAGCAGTTCTTC.

This clonotype was seen a few times. In nucleotides, the CDR3 is TGCAGCCTCTTCCTGGGGGGGGGAAATACGCAGTATTTT. Amino acids: CSLFLGGGNTQYF. The rearrangement uses TRBV29-1 and TRBJ2-3, with 7 bases identical to TRBD2. The germline CDR1 and CDR2 sequences are SQVTM and ANQGSEA. The CDR3 consists of 13 residues. J gave up 7 bases and V 8 bases, and 12 bases lay outside the gene matches.

Many counts were recorded for this clonotype. V usage is TRBV20-1 and J usage is TRBJ2-3; the match to TRBD2 covers 8 bases. CDR3 length: 17 residues. V dropped 1 base and J dropped 4; count of bases not matched to a gene: 13. The germline CDR1 and CDR2 sequences are DFQATT and SNEGSKA (reference sequence). The CDR3 nucleotides are TGCAGTGCTAGAGGACGCGCGGGGGGCGTGTGGGCAGATACGCAGTATTTT. It translates to CSARGRAGGVWADTQYF.

This clonotype was found many times. The J gene is TRBJ2-1, the V gene TRBV20-1; D gene unclear. CDR1 is DFQATT, CDR2 SNEGSKA, per germline (reference sequence). The CDR3 totals 10 residues. V was trimmed by 0 bases and J by 10 bases, leaving 4 bases between them. CDR3 nucleotide sequence: TGCAGTGCTAGAGATATGGAGCAGTTCTTC. Its translation is CSARDMEQFF.

Only a few counts were recorded for this clonotype. The V gene is TRBV18, the J gene TRBJ2-3; D is tentatively TRBD1 or TRBD2 (5 bases each). Germline V gene sequence: CDR1 KGHSH, CDR2 LQKENI. V was trimmed by 2 bases and J by 2 bases, leaving 14 bases between them. This CDR3 is built from 16 residues. The CDR3 spells CASSPWQGEFTDTQYF. In nucleotides, the CDR3 is TGTGCCAGCTCACCATGGCAGGGAGAATTCACAGATACGCAGTATTTT.

There are a few counts of this clonotype. The genes are TRBV6-5 and TRBJ2-5; TRBD2 matches 8 bases. Germline V gene sequence: CDR1 MNHEY, CDR2 SVGAGI. The J segment lost 3 bases and the V segment lost 4 bases, leaving 4 bases of the junction unmatched. This CDR3 spans 14 amino acids. CDR3 bases: TGTGCCAGCAGTTCTGAACTAGCGGAAGAGACCCAGTACTTC. As protein: CASSSELAEETQYF.

V is TRBV18 and J is TRBJ2-5; D is uncertain. Trimming stripped 8 bases from V and 1 base from J, with 14 bases between. The CDR3 extends over 14 amino acids. CDR1 is KGHSH, CDR2 LQKENI, per germline. The CDR3 reads CASSPPGSQETQYF. CDR3 DNA: TGTGCCAGCAGTCCCCCCGGGTCCCAAGAGACCCAGTACTTC.

The chain recombines TRBV4-3 with TRBJ2-2; D might be TRBD1 (7 bases). Between the trimmed V and J ends, which lost 3 bases and 5 bases, there was a span of 10 bases. The CDR3 consists of 14 residues. The germline V gene has CDR1 LGHNA and CDR2 YSLEER. The CDR3 protein is CASSQTGRTGELFF. The CDR3 nucleotides read TGCGCCAGCAGCCAGACAGGGAGGACCGGGGAGCTGTTTTTT.

The rearrangement uses TRBV20-1 and TRBJ2-7; 7 bases match TRBD1. The CDR3 covers 15 residues. After removal of 0 bases from V and 0 bases from J, the junction contained 5 bases not matched to a gene. Germline CDR1 reads DFQATT; CDR2 reads SNEGSKA (reference sequence). CDR3 nucleotides: TGCAGTGCTAGAGACCCACAGGGGCACTCCTACGAGCAGTACTTC. Protein product: CSARDPQGHSYEQYF.